Presented here are 17 T cell receptor beta chains from one specimen sequenced in a study of cytomegalovirus exposure and HLA in healthy donors. The primer mix had 60 Vbeta and 13 Jbeta primers. Method: immunoSEQ multiplex PCR; TCRdb's copy keeps in-frame clones and lacks some. The data contain about 130,000 clones, approximately 70% of them singletons. The sequenced sample consisted of PBMCs. The receptors shown here come from a human donor in good health.

The genes are TRBV6-1 and TRBJ2-2; TRBD1 might be the D (5 bases). Germline lookup yields CDR1 MNHNS and CDR2 SASEGT. This CDR3 is 15 amino acids long. V shed 3 bases and J shed 8 bases, with 16 bases lying between them. CDR3 protein: CASSELRRGAGELFF. The DNA of the CDR3 is TGTGCCAGCAGTGAGCTAAGACGTGGGGCAGGGGAGCTGTTTTTT.

The chain recombines TRBV7-8 with TRBJ2-7; 11 positions agree with TRBD2. The germline gives CDR1 SGHVS, CDR2 FQNEAQ. This CDR3 has 15 amino acids. Trimming cost V 5 bases and J 4 bases; bases outside gene matches: 7. The CDR3: CASSDTSGSMYEQYF. The CDR3 DNA reads TGTGCCAGCAGCGATACTAGCGGGAGTATGTACGAGCAGTACTTC.

V and J are TRBV6-4 and TRBJ2-6; 8 bases fit TRBD1. After removal of 5 bases from V and 4 bases from J, the junction contained 4 bases not matched to a gene. Per germline, CDR1 MRHNA and CDR2 SNTAGT. This CDR3 has 15 amino acids. CDR3 sequence reads: CASSQDRAGANVLTF. DNA for the CDR3: TGTGCCAGCAGTCAGGACAGGGCCGGGGCCAACGTCCTGACTTTC.

V gene TRBV7-9 combines with J gene TRBJ2-5; possibly TRBD2 for D (5 bases). Trimming took off 5 bases at V and 7 bases at J, with 14 bases between the two ends. This CDR3 is built from 13 residues. Germline V gene lookup returns CDR1 SEHNR and CDR2 FQNEAQ (reference sequence). CDR3 sequence (DNA): TGTGCCAGCAGCCAAACCGCCGAGGGGACCCAGTACTTC. Encoded protein: CASSQTAEGTQYF.

This clone was counted between two and nine times. The chain recombines TRBV29-1 with TRBJ2-2; D perhaps matches TRBD2 (6 bases). There are 12 residues in the CDR3. CDR1 and CDR2 from the germline V gene are SQVTM and ANQGSEA. Trimming left V 4 bases short and J 5 bases short, with 8 bases between. CDR3 protein: CSVAGATGELFF. The CDR3 DNA is TGCAGCGTTGCGGGAGCGACCGGGGAGCTGTTTTTT.

J is TRBJ2-7 and V is TRBV5-5, with 8 positions matching TRBD1. The CDR3 is made up of 14 amino acids. CDR1 and CDR2 from the germline V gene are SGHKS and YYEKEE (reference sequence). With 4 bases clipped from V and 6 bases from J, the junction kept 9 bases outside the gene matches. DNA for the CDR3: TGTGCCAGCAGCCCAGGACAGGGTATCGGCGAGCAGTACTTC. Protein product: CASSPGQGIGEQYF. Full variable domain (rest looked up from reference TRBV5-5 and TRBJ2-7): DAGVTQSPTHLIKTRGQQVTLRCSPISGHKSVSWYQQVLGQGPQFIFQYYEKEERGRGNFPDRFSARQFPNYSSELNVNALLLGDSALYLCASSPGQGIGEQYFGPGTRLTVT.

V and J are TRBV28 and TRBJ2-7, with D perhaps matching TRBD1 (5 bases). The CDR3 totals 17 residues. In germline, CDR1 is MDHEN, CDR2 SYDVKM. Trimming shortened V by 5 bases and J by 6 bases, and 26 bases separated the two germline ends. The CDR3 DNA reads as TGTGCCAGCAGTATCACAGGTGAATCCCTCCTTCGCTGCGAGCAGTACTTC. This codes for CASSITGESLLRCEQYF.

The chain uses TRBV5-6 and TRBJ2-7; 7 bases agree with TRBD1. CDR3 size: 14 residues. Germline V CDR1 and CDR2: SGHDT, YYEEEE. Unmatched junction bases numbered 4, after V lost 2 bases and J lost 2 bases. CDR3 in DNA: TGTGCCAGCAGCTTTTACAGGGGAGCCTACGAGCAGTACTTC. It yields the protein CASSFYRGAYEQYF.

The chain recombines TRBV7-2 with TRBJ2-7; no definite D call. The V and J ends lost 1 base and 6 bases respectively, with 13 bases between them. Germline CDR1 is SGHTA and CDR2 is FQGNSA. There are 14 residues in the CDR3. In DNA form, the CDR3 reads TGTGCCAGCAGCTTAGTCCTACCTTATATCGAGCAGTACTTC. This encodes CASSLVLPYIEQYF.

The chain couples TRBV12-5 to TRBJ2-7; D might be TRBD2 (5 bases). The CDR3 has 10 residues. The V gene lost 11 bases and the J gene lost 7 bases, with 12 bases spanning the gap. The germline CDR1 and CDR2 sequences are LGHNT and FRNRAP. CDR3 in amino acids: CAPVGGEQYF. CDR3 sequence (DNA): TGTGCTCCGGTAGGCGGGGAGCAGTACTTC.

This chain joins TRBV4-1 and TRBJ2-7; TRBD1 matches 8 bases. CDR3 length: 13 residues. Germline values: CDR1 MGHRA, CDR2 YSYEKL. J gave up 2 bases and V 4 bases, and 1 base lay outside the gene matches. In DNA, the CDR3 is TGCGCCAGCAGCCGGGACAGGACCTACGAGCAGTACTTC. This gives the protein CASSRDRTYEQYF.

This clone was recorded once. The gene calls are TRBV6-1 and TRBJ1-5; TRBD1 might be the D (6 bases). The germline V gene has CDR1 MNHNS and CDR2 SASEGT. Deletions cut 6 bases from V and 3 bases from J, with 18 bases between. This CDR3 is 16 amino acids long. The CDR3 DNA sequence: TGTGCCAGCAGAGAAAATTACAGGGCTTCCAATCAGCCCCAGCATTTT. As protein: CASRENYRASNQPQHF.

The chain uses TRBV2 and TRBJ1-5; 11 bases fit TRBD1. The CDR3 length is 16 residues. Germline trimming cut 4 bases from V and 2 bases from J; bases unmatched to any gene: 4. The germline gives CDR1 SNHLY, CDR2 FYNNEI. CDR3 region: CASSGDRGTRNQPQHF. The CDR3 DNA sequence: TGTGCCAGCAGTGGGGACAGGGGGACACGCAATCAGCCCCAGCATTTT.

This clone was observed a few times. The rearrangement joins TRBV27 to TRBJ1-2; D might be TRBD1 (5 bases). This CDR3 region has 14 residues. V shed 5 bases and J shed 8 bases, with 18 bases lying between them. In germline, CDR1 is MNHEY, CDR2 SMNVEV (reference sequence). The CDR3 here is CASSPRTLARGYTF. Here the CDR3 DNA reads TGTGCCAGCAGTCCCCGGACATTAGCAAGGGGCTACACCTTC.

Only one count was recorded for this clone. The rearrangement uses TRBV6-5 and TRBJ2-7; possible D gene TRBD1, 6 bases. With 5 bases removed from V and 0 bases from J, the gap between germline ends came to 11 bases. Germline V gene lookup returns CDR1 MNHEY and CDR2 SVGAGI. The CDR3 spans 14 residues. CDR3 residues: CASSRQASSYEQYF. The CDR3 nucleotides are TGTGCCAGCAGTCGACAGGCGAGCTCCTACGAGCAGTACTTC.

This rearrangement joins TRBV28 to TRBJ2-3, with D tentatively TRBD1 (5 bases). CDR3 size: 13 residues. CDR1 and CDR2 (germline): MDHEN, SYDVKM. Trimming shortened V by 10 bases and J by 2 bases, and 13 bases separated the two germline ends. Here the CDR3 DNA reads TGTGCCACCTGGGGCCGATACACAGATACGCAGTATTTT. Protein: CATWGRYTDTQYF.

The chain combines TRBV7-9 with TRBJ1-2; 10 bases align to TRBD1. Germline trimming cut 5 bases from V and 8 bases from J; bases unmatched to any gene: 11. This CDR3 is built from 15 residues. The germline CDR1 and CDR2 sequences are SEHNR and FQNEAQ (reference sequence). The CDR3 region is CASSRTGGTGEGYTF. The CDR3 bases are TGTGCCAGCAGCCGGACGGGCGGGACAGGGGAAGGCTACACCTTC. Based on the CDR3 plus reference TRBV7-9 and TRBJ1-2, the full variable domain is DTGVSQNPRHKITKRGQNVTFRCDPISEHNRLYWYRQTLGQGPEFLTYFQNEAQLEKSRLLSDRFSAERPKGSFSTLEIQRTEQGDSAMYLCASSRTGGTGEGYTFGSGTRLTVV.